This T cell receptor beta chain was profiled in a study of T cell responses to AZD1222 COVID-19 vaccine. In regard to this clone: The antigen is undetermined.

This CDR3 contains 15 residues. Germline V gene data show CDR1 as MNHEY and CDR2 as SVGAGI. Trimming removed 2 bases at V and 0 bases at J, with 10 bases between. The method was immunoSEQ multiplex PCR; TCRdb's version includes in-frame clones alone and lacks a portion of them. The sample carries more than 30,000 clones, roughly 90% recorded once. The study's findings and limits: Spike-spanning, vaccine-associated CD4 TCRs were dominant at 160-218 and 743-854. Vaccination with two AZD1222 doses was followed by a rise in Spike-specific TCR breadth and depth. Baseline seropositivity characterized only six AZD1222 recipients. No repertoire was sampled before or during the peak T cell response, only after it.

This TCR was recovered from an adult in good health. The chain couples TRBV6-5 to TRBJ1-2, with no clear D. This specimen was peripheral blood, taken on day 0 of AZD1222 vaccination. CDR3 DNA sequence: TGTGCCAGCAGTTACGAACCTGGGGCTAACTATGGCTACACCTTC. It translates to CASSYEPGANYGYTF.